This TCR beta chain was captured in a study of cytomegalovirus exposure and HLA in healthy donors (TCRdb year 2017). In terms of the full investigation: An earlier analysis of roughly 610 of the donors reported about 300 Gb of sequence data and 95 million to 130 million unique TCR beta sequences obtained from about 170 million T cells. Roughly 300 gigabases of sequencing data and approximately 93 million unique TCR sequences were included in an early release covering roughly 600 HLA-typed donors. Of the 300 to 500 genotyped donors, 70% to 90% were placed in the genetic ancestry cluster associated with self-reported Caucasian donors. The study aimed to test whether cataloging public T cell receptors could reveal signatures of past pathogen exposure. The T cell repertoires of some 670 subjects were profiled by immunosequencing and related to cytomegalovirus serostatus. A separate validation cohort of about 110 different subjects was used in addition to the approximately 670-subject first cohort. To predict cytomegalovirus infection status, the study combined high-throughput TCR immunosequencing, statistical association of individual TCRs with disease status, and machine learning. A later analysis re-analyzed previously published TCR beta repertoires from hundreds of donors and added high-resolution HLA genotyping to study TCR occurrence patterns. Rather than drawing on any new phenotypic data, the later analysis identified candidate immune exposures from TCR beta sequences and the way those sequences occurred across donors. An earlier analysis of roughly 580 of the donors used high-throughput TCR beta sequencing to judge whether each TCR beta V gene segment behaved as functional or pseudogenic. Donor age, sex, ethnicity and CMV serostatus were compiled together with the repertoire data. Genome-wide SNP genotypes for about 65% of the roughly 670 donors were used in a later genetic analysis, which treated that subset as a discovery cohort. Every repertoire in the discovery cohort had been generated on one and the same sequencing platform. HLA typing covered class I and class II loci at four-digit resolution. The number of donors typed differed by locus, with roughly 629-640 for A, B, C, DRB1 and DQB1, more than 500 for DQA1, 600 to 610 for DPA1, and approximately 470 for DPB1. Because of strong linkage in the cohort, 4 to 6 DR-DQ haplotypes were treated as single units for association and clustering. Among approximately 370 genotyped donors of the cohort, an average of roughly 230,000 unique TCR beta nucleotide sequences was sequenced per donor, of which about 19% were non-productive. What the authors observed across the whole study: The presence/absence analyses assumed that sequencing depth was roughly uniform across donors, and that assumption may not be true. A further reported finding was that TCR beta sequences accurately predicted the HLA-A and HLA-B alleles for most subjects in the first cohort. For the cohort, immune exposure information was limited to CMV serostatus. Most TCR sequences were seen in very few donors, while some public TCRs were found in many individuals. Assigning TCR associations to individual alleles was difficult when HLA alleles, especially DR and DQ, strongly co-occurred. At a false discovery rate of 0.05, a later analysis linked some 17,000 TCR beta sequences to specific HLA alleles. The cohort was sequenced for TCR beta chains only, and without alpha or paired-chain data the features that could be detected were limited. Because HLA typing was unavailable for some donors at each locus, only the typed subset was used in association tests. Cytomegalovirus status was reported to be diagnosed by the classifier with high specificity and sensitivity in both the original and validation cohorts. In a later analysis, several top co-occurrence clusters were reported to appear linked to parvovirus B19, influenza, CMV and Epstein-Barr virus. In a later analysis, HLA-associated TCR beta chains were found to be more clonally expanded and to have lower generation probabilities than equally common non-associated chains. A later analysis found that TCR association rates varied across HLA loci, with DRB1 alleles showing the most associated TCRs and HLA-C alleles the fewest. Broadly in line with IMGT annotations, most TCR beta V segments showed up in productive rearrangements about 90% or about 30% of the time in an earlier analysis of some 590 of the donors. Some IMGT-functional V segments, including TRBV6-2 and TRBV6-3, could not be told apart with the 87-base-pair reads, so those segments were excluded. In the study, some 160 TCR beta chains were listed as associated with cytomegalovirus. A cluster of highly shared sequence variants was judged likely to represent a technical artifact of the sequencing pipeline. In a later analysis, most CMV-associated TCR beta chains were found to appear HLA-restricted, with HLA associations seemingly driven largely by CMV exposure. Because counts were too low, 15 to 20 rarely observed V segments, including chromosome 9 orphons, were excluded from the earlier analysis of around 590 of the donors. Correlated functional status among segregating V segments might reflect linkage disequilibrium, but an unknown experimental factor could not be ruled out. V-gene and J-gene trimming of TCR beta chains was associated with a missense DCLRE1C variant in a later genetic analysis, and the association was replicated in an independent cohort. According to the authors, the approach could potentially be generalized to other disease states and immunological phenotypes. According to a later genetic analysis, donors in an Asian-associated ancestry cluster had fewer N-insertions in productive TCRs than the approximately 670-donor mean. In vitro tests confirmed that a few of the cytomegalovirus-associated TCR beta chains recognize cytomegalovirus antigens.

Library preparation employed the immunoSEQ multiplex PCR assay. For the multiplex PCR, a mixture combining 60 forward primers for TCR Vbeta segments and 13 reverse primers for TCR Jbeta segments was used. The CDR3 region of rearranged TCR beta genes was amplified from genomic DNA by a multiplex PCR assay. Amplified TCR beta libraries were sequenced as 87-base-pair reads on the Illumina HiSeq System. On the authors' methods: In a later analysis, tens of millions of unique TCR beta chains were counted across the roughly 610 repertoires, and roughly 11 million of these chains were shared by at least two donors. A nearest-neighbor algorithm error-corrected the raw reads and collapsed the reads into unique sequences, merging closely related sequences to remove PCR and sequencing errors. Alignment of CDR3 sequences to IMGT reference sequences was used to assign V, D and J gene segments. For a sequence to be retained, a match of at least six nucleotides to both a V gene segment and a J gene segment was required. Rearrangements were called productive when the CDR3 lacked stop codons and stayed in frame with V and J; all others were non-productive. Following IMGT convention, CDR3 was defined as the stretch from the second conserved V-encoded cysteine to the conserved J-encoded phenylalanine. In an earlier analysis of around 570 of the donors, sequences lacking an unambiguous match to a single V gene segment were excluded. An earlier analysis of 587 of the donors called V segments functional above 56.7% productive rearrangements and segregating when the between-donor standard deviation exceeded 5%. A statistical classification framework was built for diagnosing cytomegalovirus status from the catalog of TCR beta chain sequences. In a later analysis, TCR nucleotide sequences were compared against IMGT/GENE-DB human TR gene sequences so that V and J genes could be assigned. A later analysis assigned CDR3 sequences and most-parsimonious VDJ recombination scenarios with the TCRdist pipeline. In a later analysis, each TCR beta chain was defined by its CDR3 amino acid sequence together with its V-gene family, and reads lacking a unique V-gene family were excluded. In a later analysis, approximately 590 highly shared, low-generation-probability nucleotide sequences were removed to address suspected cross-contamination and a sequencing artifact. A later analysis calculated a clonal expansion index for each public chain from normalized within-repertoire ranks of inferred template counts. Generation probabilities in a later analysis came from a VDJ recombination model fitted to out-of-frame rearrangements, and those results were checked against IGoR. In a later analysis, TCR-TCR, TCR-HLA and TCR-CMV co-occurrence was scored with hypergeometric tests, and a repertoire-size bias correction was applied to TCR pairs. A later analysis estimated false discovery rates by permuting HLA or CMV assignments 20 times. In a later analysis, co-occurring TCRs were grouped using DBSCAN, with TCRdist sequence similarity added in when clustering inside HLA-allele-positive subsets. Co-occurrence clustering excluded repertoires with fewer than 30,000 or more than 120,000 public chains, plus five with anomalous nucleotide sharing. This is the immuneACCESS table as TCRdb keeps it, with only in-frame sequences that have V and J called. A part of the clones is gone; compared with another copy, unresolved V genes explain less than half, and the rest is unexplained. The V and J calls and the clone size are those of that table, but D and trimming were determined from the DNA. Recorded for this sample are 90,000 to 120,000 clones; around 80% of them occurred a single time. The ten biggest clones cover under 3.5% of the sample.

The cohort was made up of hundreds of healthy bone marrow donors. At the time of sampling, all cohort members were nominally healthy, though unrecorded immune exposures were likely present. The donor was CMV seropositive and was included in the group of 250 to 300 seropositive cohort members. A peripheral blood sample was provided by each donor, and peripheral blood mononuclear cells were used for TCR beta sequencing. Genomic DNA was extracted from the blood cell samples with the Qiagen DNeasy Blood Extraction Kit. Trimming removed 6 bases from V and 8 bases from J; the gene matches leave 8 bases unexplained. From the cysteine up to the phenylalanine, the CDR3 has a length of 14 residues. Only the CDR3 part of the read is kept: 42 bases, read in frame from the first base. Reading the germline V gene (reference sequence) gives CDR1 LNHDA and CDR2 SQIVND. Remarks on this clone: No cognate antigen has been identified for it. No much larger clone is present one base from it, and per-base qualities are unavailable.

The V and J segments used are TRBV19 and TRBJ2-1; 9 bases in between match TRBD1. This receptor was identified in a young man in good health and CMV-seropositive. Source material: PBMCs. This receptor carries the CDR3 CASRTGTGLDEQFF. In nucleotide form, the sequence is TGTGCCAGTAGGACCGGGACAGGGCTGGATGAGCAGTTCTTC.